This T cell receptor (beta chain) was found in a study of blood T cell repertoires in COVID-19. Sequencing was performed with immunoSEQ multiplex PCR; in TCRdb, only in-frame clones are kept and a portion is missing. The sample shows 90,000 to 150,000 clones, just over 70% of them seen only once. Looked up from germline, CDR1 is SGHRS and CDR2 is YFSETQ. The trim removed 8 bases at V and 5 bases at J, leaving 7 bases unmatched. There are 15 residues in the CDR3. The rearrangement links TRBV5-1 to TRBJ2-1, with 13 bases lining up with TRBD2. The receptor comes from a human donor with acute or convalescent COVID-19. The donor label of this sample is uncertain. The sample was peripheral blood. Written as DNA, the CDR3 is TGCGCCAGTGCCAGACTAGCGGGGGGAAACAATGAGCAGTTCTTC. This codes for CASARLAGGNNEQFF.